This T cell receptor beta chain was observed in a study of blood T cell repertoires in COVID-19. Some clones are missing from TCRdb's copy, which holds only in-frame ones; the method was immunoSEQ multiplex PCR. The sample shows roughly 390,000 clones, about 89% of them seen only once. CDR3 length: 15 amino acids. With V trimmed by 4 bases and J by 6 bases, 6 bases remained unmatched. The germline V gene has CDR1 MNHEY and CDR2 SVGAGI. The rearrangement links TRBV6-5 to TRBJ1-2, with 12 bases aligning to TRBD1. This receptor was obtained from a woman in her 30s with COVID-19, enrolled during active disease. The sequenced sample was peripheral blood. CDR3 in amino acids: CASSSPGQGADGYTF. The CDR3 coding sequence is TGTGCCAGCAGTTCACCGGGACAGGGGGCCGATGGCTACACCTTC.